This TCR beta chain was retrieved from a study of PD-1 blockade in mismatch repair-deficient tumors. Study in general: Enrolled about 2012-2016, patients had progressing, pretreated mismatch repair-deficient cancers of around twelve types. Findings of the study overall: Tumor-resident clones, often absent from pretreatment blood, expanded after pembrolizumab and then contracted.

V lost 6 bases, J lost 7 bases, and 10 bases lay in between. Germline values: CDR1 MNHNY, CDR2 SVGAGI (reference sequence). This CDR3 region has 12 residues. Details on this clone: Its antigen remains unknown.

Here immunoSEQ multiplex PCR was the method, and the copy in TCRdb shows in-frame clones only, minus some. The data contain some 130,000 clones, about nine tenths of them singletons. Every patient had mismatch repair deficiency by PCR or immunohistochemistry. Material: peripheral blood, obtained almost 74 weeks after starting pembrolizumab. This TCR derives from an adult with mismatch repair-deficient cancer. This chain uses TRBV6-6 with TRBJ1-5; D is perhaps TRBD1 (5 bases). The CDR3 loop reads CASSQGGQPQHF. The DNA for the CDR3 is TGTGCCAGCAGCCAGGGTGGGCAGCCCCAGCATTTT.